This passage covers 17 T cell receptor beta chains from one sample sequenced in a study of neurological immune-mediated disorders. MiXCR, run by TCRdb on the 5' RACE reads, gives a single entry per CDR3 protein. The sample has 45,000 to 60,000 distinct CDR3 sequences; over 9.5% are singletons. Time point defined: longitudinal time-point 3. Sequenced: PBMCs. The receptors were sampled from a male donor with HTLV-1-associated myelopathy (HAM/TSP).

With respect to this clonotype: Since a much larger clone is just one base distant, this may be a read error. The chain has TRBV29-1 and TRBJ1-4; tentatively, D is TRBD1 (6 bases). In germline, CDR1 is SQVTM, CDR2 ANQGSEA. The V end lost 4 bases, the J end lost 4 bases, and 13 bases lay between the germline ends. This CDR3 spans 14 amino acids. The CDR3 DNA follows: TGCAGCGTTGGGGGGGGCCAAGGTAATGAAAAACTGTTTTTT. As protein: CSVGGGQGNEKLFF.

This clonotype came up many times. The rearrangement links TRBV12-3 or TRBV12-4 to TRBJ1-6; 9 nucleotides line up with TRBD1. The J segment lost 6 bases and the V segment lost 5 bases, leaving 5 bases of the junction unmatched. This CDR3 is built from 15 residues. The CDR3 spells CASSTQTGGNSPLHF. The CDR3 region has the DNA TGTGCCAGCAGTACACAGACAGGGGGTAATTCACCCCTCCACTTT.

This clonotype occurred many times. The CDR3 bases are TGTGCCAGCAGTTCCAGGAGAAAACTGGATTCACCCCTCCACTTT. Its translation is CASSSRRKLDSPLHF. The chain has TRBV7-2 and TRBJ1-6; D not certain. Trimming took off 6 bases at V and 8 bases at J, with 17 bases between the two ends. CDR1 is SGHTA, CDR2 FQGNSA, per germline. This CDR3 spans 15 amino acids. The whole variable domain, remainder taken from reference TRBV7-2 and TRBJ1-6, is GAGVSQSPSNKVTEKGKDVELRCDPISGHTALYWYRQSLGQGLEFLIYFQGNSAPDKSGLPSDRFSAERTGGSVSTLTIQRTQQEDSAVYLCASSSRRKLDSPLHFGNGTRLTVT.

This sequence joins TRBV20-1 and TRBJ2-5; a weak D match, TRBD2 (6 bases). The CDR3 is 13 amino acids. The germline CDR1 and CDR2 sequences are DFQATT and SNEGSKA (reference sequence). V was cut by 3 bases and J by 4 bases, with 12 bases left in between. The DNA for the CDR3 is TGCAGTGCTAGCCCCCCCGGGGGAGAGACCCAGTACTTC. Translating it yields CSASPPGGETQYF.

To note about this clonotype: At one of its ends the junction is not consistent with the germline gene, which may arise from a read error. V usage is TRBV5-1 and J usage is TRBJ2-3, with TRBD2 matching 7 bases. The CDR3 loop spans 15 amino acids. The V gene's germline CDR1 is SGHRS and CDR2 YFSETQ. The CDR3 protein is CASSLTGDYTYTQYF. The DNA for the CDR3 is TGCGCCAGTAGCTTAACGGGGGACTACACATATACGCAGTATTTT.

This clonotype was counted many times. The chain recombines TRBV24-1 with TRBJ2-7; tentative D call: TRBD1 (6 bases). Germline CDR1 and CDR2: KGHDR and SFDVKD. The CDR3 totals 15 residues. V lost 4 bases, J lost 2 bases, and 14 bases lay in between. CDR3 sequence: CATSDTRTDPYEQYF. In DNA, the CDR3 is TGTGCCACCAGTGACACAAGGACAGATCCCTACGAGCAGTACTTC.

This clonotype was found many times. The chain joins TRBV11-2 to TRBJ1-2; the D gene is possibly TRBD1 (5 bases). This CDR3 region has 13 residues. V lost 5 bases to trimming and J lost 5 bases, with 12 bases between them. Germline CDR1 SGHAT, CDR2 FQNNGV. The CDR3 region has the DNA TGTGCCAGCAGCGAAACAGGCCAATATGGCTACACCTTC. Protein: CASSETGQYGYTF.

The chain is built from TRBV5-1 and TRBJ2-3; 10 bases agree with TRBD1. CDR3 size: 15 residues. Germline V gene sequence: CDR1 SGHRS, CDR2 YFSETQ. The DNA for the CDR3 is TGCACCAACAGCTTGGGGGACAGGGGACCAGATACGCAGTATTTT. This translates into CTNSLGDRGPDTQYF.

This clonotype was found many times. This chain joins TRBV7-8 and TRBJ2-7; 7 bases agree with TRBD2. V dropped 5 bases and J dropped 1; count of bases not matched to a gene: 11. CDR1 and CDR2 (germline): SGHVS, FQNEAQ. This CDR3 has 16 residues. CDR3: CASSGLGSGESYEQYF. The CDR3 DNA reads as TGTGCCAGCAGCGGCCTGGGAAGCGGGGAGTCCTACGAGCAGTACTTC. The full variable domain, in which reference TRBV7-8 and TRBJ2-7 provide the parts outside the CDR3, is GAGVSQSPRYKVAKRGQDVALRCDPISGHVSLFWYQQALGQGPEFLTYFQNEAQLDKSGLPSDRFFAERPEGSVSTLKIQRTQQEDSAVYLCASSGLGSGESYEQYFGPGTRLTVT.

This chain links TRBV18 with TRBJ2-1; D unclear. The V gene's germline CDR1 is KGHSH and CDR2 LQKENI. This CDR3 spans 12 amino acids. The germline V and J ends were trimmed by 1 base and 10 bases, with 8 bases remaining between them. The CDR3 DNA is TGTGCCAGCTCACCACTCAGGCACGAGCAGTTCTTC. This sequence encodes CASSPLRHEQFF.

This clonotype was seen at least ten times. The gene calls are TRBV20-1 and TRBJ1-5; 12 bases agree with TRBD1. The CDR3 is 17 residues long. Germline CDR1 is DFQATT and CDR2 is SNEGSKA (reference sequence). Trimming took 5 bases from V and 4 from J; bases not matched to a gene: 12. In nucleotides, the CDR3 is TGCAGTGCTCGCCTCCCGGGACAGGGGGCACGGAATCAGCCCCAGCATTTT. Residues: CSARLPGQGARNQPQHF.

This clonotype was observed at least ten times. The chain combines TRBV5-1 with TRBJ2-1, with D perhaps matching TRBD2 (6 bases). This CDR3 is 15 amino acids long. From germline, CDR1 is SGHRS and CDR2 YFSETQ. Trimming stripped 4 bases from V and 7 bases from J, with 18 bases between. Here the CDR3 reads CASSQHRGVENEQFF. The CDR3 DNA reads TGCGCCAGCAGCCAACACCGCGGGGTTGAAAATGAGCAGTTCTTC.

This clonotype was seen many times. The rearrangement uses TRBV7-8 and TRBJ1-5, with a tentative D call TRBD1 (6 bases). CDR3 length equals 16 residues. Per the germline V gene, CDR1 is SGHVS and CDR2 is FQNEAQ. V lost 5 bases, J lost 2 bases, and 16 bases lay in between. CDR3 in amino acids: CASSPSTGGGNQPQHF. CDR3 DNA sequence: TGTGCCAGCAGCCCCTCGACAGGTGGCGGCAATCAGCCCCAGCATTTT.

This clonotype was seen at least ten times. The chain combines TRBV5-1 with TRBJ1-4; the D gene is possibly TRBD1 (6 bases). Deletions cut 0 bases from V and 8 bases from J, with 11 bases between. Germline assignment: CDR1 SGHRS and CDR2 YFSETQ. CDR3 length: 14 amino acids. DNA for the CDR3: TGCGCCAGCAGCTTGGAAGGGGGGAAGGAAAAACTGTTTTTT. Translated: CASSLEGGKEKLFF.

This clonotype was picked up many times. This chain links TRBV7-8 with TRBJ2-3; 9 bases map to TRBD2. After removal of 6 bases from V and 1 base from J, the junction contained 5 bases not matched to a gene. This CDR3 is 15 amino acids long. The germline CDR1 and CDR2 sequences are SGHVS and FQNEAQ. The chain's CDR3 is CASRLAGFGTDTQYF. CDR3 bases: TGTGCCAGCAGGCTAGCGGGGTTCGGCACAGATACGCAGTATTTT.

The chain links TRBV7-3 to TRBJ2-1, with D tentatively TRBD1 or TRBD2 (5 bases each). V was trimmed by 2 bases and J by 5 bases, leaving 10 bases between them. CDR1 SGHTA and CDR2 FQGTGA come from the germline V gene. This CDR3 region has 14 residues. CDR3 bases: TGTGCCAGCAGCTTAGGGGCGGGTAACAATGAGCAGTTCTTC. This translates into CASSLGAGNNEQFF.

This clonotype was observed at least ten times. This chain links TRBV4-1 with TRBJ1-2, with D possibly TRBD1 on 5 matching bases. CDR1 MGHRA and CDR2 YSYEKL come from the germline V gene. CDR3 length: 14 amino acids. V dropped 4 bases and J dropped 8 bases, with 17 bases sitting between them. The CDR3 nucleotides are TGCGCCAGCAGCCCCTCCCAGGGTATGGCAGGCTACACCTTC. Translating gives CASSPSQGMAGYTF.